One and the same sample provided the 16 T cell receptor beta chains below, sequenced in a study of tumor-infiltrating lymphocytes in primary liver carcinoma. Germline DNA was extracted alongside blood RNA, which was obtained from unsorted whole blood. Total RNA amounting to about 520 ng was the source from which TCR beta cDNA was made with a constant-region primer. Slightly modified ARM-PCR served as the procedure for the TCR beta libraries. These libraries came from three rounds of nested multiplex PCR. For approximately 10 cycles apiece, the opening two PCR rounds ran with TRBV1-TRBV30 forward primers and a C-beta reverse primer. A single record per CDR3 protein comes from TCRdb applying MiXCR to the multiplex PCR reads. The data show hundreds of thousands of distinct CDR3 sequences, 50% to 70% seen once. Sequencing was carried out using peripheral blood. These receptors were obtained from a man in his forties with primary liver carcinoma and hepatitis B virus infection.

This sequence joins TRBV11-1 and TRBJ2-5; TRBD1 matches at 9 bases. V dropped 6 bases and J dropped 13; count of bases not matched to a gene: 15. The CDR3 contains 14 residues. CDR1 is SGHAT and CDR2 is FQDESV in the germline V gene (reference sequence). This CDR3 is CASSFDRGGEARYF. The DNA of the CDR3 is TGTGCCAGCAGTTTCGACAGGGGGGGAGAGGCCCGGTACTTC.

Comments on this clonotype: A much more abundant neighbour one base away suggests this may be a read error. The rearrangement links TRBV4-3 to TRBJ2-7; D is perhaps TRBD1 (6 bases). Trimming left V 0 bases short and J 4 bases short, with 25 bases between. Germline V gene data show CDR1 as LGHNA and CDR2 as YSLEER. This CDR3 has 19 residues. CDR3 coding DNA: TGCGCCAGCAGCCAAGAGGATCCCCCCCACAGGGCCTGTTCTTACGAGCAGTACTTC. Translating gives CASSQEDPPHRACSYEQYF.

A word on this clonotype: A read error may explain this, as a much larger clone is one base away. The chain joins TRBV5-1 to TRBJ2-5; weak D call: TRBD1 (5 bases). The CDR3 spans 12 residues. V was shortened by 2 bases and J by 3 bases, with 5 bases between the two germline ends. Germline assignment: CDR1 SGHRS and CDR2 YFSETQ. CDR3 in DNA: TGCGCCAGCAGCTTACAGGAAGAGACCCAGTACTTC. This gives the protein CASSLQEETQYF.

This clonotype was counted at least ten times. V gene TRBV4-1 combines with J gene TRBJ1-1; tentatively, D is TRBD1 (6 bases). Per the germline V gene, CDR1 is MGHRA and CDR2 is YSYEKL. This CDR3 region has 15 residues. The germline V and J ends were trimmed by 1 base and 1 base, with 10 bases remaining between them. As DNA, the CDR3 is TGCGCCAGCAGCCAAGCTCCCAGGGGGAACACTGAAGCTTTCTTT. The encoded protein is CASSQAPRGNTEAFF.

The chain has TRBV30 and TRBJ2-3, with D unclear. CDR3 length: 17 amino acids. V gave up 0 bases and J gave up 2 bases, with 18 bases separating them. The germline V gene has CDR1 GTSNPN and CDR2 SVGIG (reference sequence). The CDR3 DNA reads as TGTGCCTGGAGTGTAATCCTTATTGGCGGAAACACAGATACGCAGTATTTT. As protein: CAWSVILIGGNTDTQYF.

With regard to this clonotype: The junction differs from germline at one of its ends, possibly a read error. This chain connects TRBV4-2 to TRBJ1-5; possible D gene TRBD1, 6 bases. This CDR3 is 14 amino acids long. Germline CDR1 and CDR2: LGHNA and YNFKEQ. In nucleotides, the CDR3 is TGTGCCAGCAACCAAGAGGCGTGGTCAGGGGCCCAGCATTTT. It specifies CASNQEAWSGAQHF.

On this clonotype itself: It is likely a read error, because the conserved phenylalanine at the end of the CDR3 is missing. It is unclear where the CDR3 begins or ends on the DNA, so no DNA is shown, and the CDR3 is as TCRdb lists it. The V call is TRBV11-1, the J call TRBJ2-2; the D call of TRBD1 is as the table states it, not checked on the DNA. The CDR3 has 15 amino acids, counting both end residues. Germline V gene data show CDR1 as SGHAT and CDR2 as FQDESV (reference sequence). Here the CDR3 reads CASSFQGQGTGELFY.

With regard to this clonotype: A read error may be the cause here, since a much bigger clone is one base away. The chain is built from TRBV29-1 and TRBJ2-1, with 7 bases that match TRBD2. J was trimmed by 9 bases and V by 7 bases; bases with no gene match: 6. The CDR3 is made up of 11 amino acids. Germline CDR1 SQVTM, CDR2 ANQGSEA. This CDR3 reads CSGGSGGEQFF. The CDR3 nucleotides are TGCAGCGGGGGCTCGGGAGGTGAGCAGTTCTTC.

The rearrangement joins TRBV7-9 to TRBJ1-2, with D unresolved. The V gene's germline CDR1 is SEHNR and CDR2 FQNEAQ (reference sequence). The CDR3 length is 12 residues. V gave up 4 bases and J gave up 8 bases, with 11 bases separating them. The CDR3, as DNA: TGTGCCAGCAGCTCGATCATAGGGGGCTACACCTTC. Its translation: CASSSIIGGYTF.

This clonotype was seen a handful of times. This chain joins TRBV7-8 and TRBJ2-3; either TRBD1 or TRBD2 may fit D (5 bases each). The V end lost 4 bases, the J end lost 8 bases, and 13 bases lay between the germline ends. The CDR3 is 13 residues long. Looked up from germline, CDR1 is SGHVS and CDR2 is FQNEAQ. CDR3 region: CASSSPGAGTQYF. As DNA, the CDR3 is TGTGCCAGCAGCTCGCCCGGGGCTGGTACGCAGTATTTT. The variable domain in full, with the rest retrieved from reference TRBV7-8 and TRBJ2-3, is GAGVSQSPRYKVAKRGQDVALRCDPISGHVSLFWYQQALGQGPEFLTYFQNEAQLDKSGLPSDRFFAERPEGSVSTLKIQRTQQEDSAVYLCASSSPGAGTQYFGPGTRLTVL.

This clonotype was seen many times. V and J are TRBV5-5 and TRBJ2-3, with D tentatively TRBD1 (5 bases). The germline CDR1 and CDR2 sequences are SGHKS and YYEKEE (reference sequence). Trimming left V 4 bases short and J 3 bases short, with 9 bases between. The CDR3 consists of 13 residues. In DNA form, the CDR3 reads TGTGCCAGCAGCCAACCAGGGACAGATACGCAGTATTTT. It codes for CASSQPGTDTQYF.

This clonotype has ten or more counts. The chain couples TRBV29-1 to TRBJ1-1; 9 bases agree with TRBD1. The CDR3 has 14 amino acids. Germline trimming cut 7 bases from V and 6 bases from J; bases unmatched to any gene: 12. CDR1 and CDR2 from the germline V gene are SQVTM and ANQGSEA. CDR3 region: CSAKNRGRFPEAFF. The DNA for the CDR3 is TGCAGCGCTAAAAACAGGGGGCGATTCCCTGAAGCTTTCTTT. Supplemented by reference TRBV29-1 and TRBJ1-1, the full variable domain reads SAVISQKPSRDICQRGTSLTIQCQVDSQVTMMFWYRQQPGQSLTLIATANQGSEATYESGFVIDKFPISRPNLTFSTLTVSNMSPEDSSIYLCSAKNRGRFPEAFFGQGTRLTVV.

With regard to this clonotype: A read error may produce the germline difference seen at one junction end. The chain links TRBV12-3 or TRBV12-4 to TRBJ2-2; 8 positions agree with TRBD1. The CDR3 runs 14 residues. CDR3 DNA: TGTGCCAGCAGTTTTTCAGGGGGCGGCGGGGAGCTGTCTTTT. This gives the protein CASSFSGGGGELSF.

A word on this clonotype: Possible read error: a much larger clone is one base away. The genes are TRBV6-6 and TRBJ1-5; D is ambiguous. Looked up from germline, CDR1 is MNHNY and CDR2 is SVGAGI (reference sequence). Trimming stripped 6 bases from V and 0 bases from J, with 6 bases between. CDR3 length equals 13 residues. The CDR3 loop is CASRAGSNQPQHF. CDR3 bases: TGTGCCAGCAGAGCAGGTAGCAATCAGCCCCAGCATTTT.

Note on this clonotype: At one of its ends the junction is not consistent with the germline gene, which may arise from a read error. The CDR3 here is CTSSQYLGETQYF. As DNA, the CDR3 is TGCACCAGCAGCCAATATTTGGGGGAGACCCAGTACTTC. J is TRBJ2-5 and V is TRBV4-3; the D is unclear. The CDR3 is 13 amino acids. Per the germline V gene, CDR1 is LGHNA and CDR2 is YSLEER.

The chain couples TRBV10-2 to TRBJ2-5; maybe TRBD1 (6 bases). CDR1 is WSHSY, CDR2 SAAADI, per germline. The V gene lost 4 bases and the J gene lost 2 bases, with 11 bases spanning the gap. CDR3 length equals 14 residues. The CDR3, as DNA: TGCGCCAGCAGTGGGGAAGGACAGCAAGAGACCCAGTACTTC. Translated: CASSGEGQQETQYF.